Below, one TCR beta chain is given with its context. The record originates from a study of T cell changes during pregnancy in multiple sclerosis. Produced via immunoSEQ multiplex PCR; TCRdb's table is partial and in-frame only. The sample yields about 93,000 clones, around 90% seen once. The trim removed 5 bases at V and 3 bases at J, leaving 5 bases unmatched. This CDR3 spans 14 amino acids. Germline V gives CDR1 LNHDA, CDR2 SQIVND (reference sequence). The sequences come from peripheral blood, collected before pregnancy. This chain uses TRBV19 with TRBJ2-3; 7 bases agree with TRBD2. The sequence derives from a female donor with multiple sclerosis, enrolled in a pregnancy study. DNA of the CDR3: TGTGCCAGTAGTCTGGGGGGGGAGACAGATACGCAGTATTTT. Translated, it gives CASSLGGETDTQYF.